Described below is a single T cell receptor beta chain sequence and its context. Its antigen is not identified. Method: immunoSEQ multiplex PCR; TCRdb's copy keeps in-frame clones and lacks some. The sample shows over a million clones, roughly 96% of them seen only once. Recent acute infections and vaccinations were absent in the healthy HIV-negative adult donors. This record comes from a study of shared clonotypes between healthy human individuals. The overall study: Each donor's CD4 naive and CD4 memory cells filled three plates apiece, CD8 naive two, and CD8 memory one.

The study, taken as a whole, reports: With a few donors compared, around 4.7% of naive CD4 clonotypes were shared. Naive subsets generally had larger estimated richness than memory subsets.

CDR1 SGHTA and CDR2 FQGTGA come from the germline V gene. The V gene end was trimmed by 4 bases and the J gene end by 5 bases; junction bases not matched to a gene: 13. This CDR3 has 16 residues. This receptor was obtained from a young man in good health. The chain employs TRBV7-3 and TRBJ2-5, with TRBD2 identical over 7 bases. The material sequenced was naive CD4+ T cells sorted from blood. Stated subset: CD45RA+ positively selected. The CDR3 sequence is CASSSHPSGTGETQYF. The CDR3 bases are TGTGCCAGCAGCTCCCACCCCAGCGGGACGGGGGAGACCCAGTACTTC. Together with reference TRBV7-3 and TRBJ2-5, the CDR3 gives the full variable domain: GAGVSQTPSNKVTEKGKYVELRCDPISGHTALYWYRQSLGQGPEFLIYFQGTGAADDSGLPNDRFFAVRPEGSVSTLKIQRTERGDSAVYLCASSSHPSGTGETQYFGPGTRLLVL.